The rows below give T cell receptor beta chains drawn from one sample of a study of T-cell reconstitution after alpha-beta-depleted transplantation in children. TCRdb redid the calling of the PCR reads with MiXCR, one entry per CDR3 protein. The sample consists of 800,000 to 1,000,000 distinct CDR3 sequences, about 26% of them appearing once. The material sequenced was PBMCs, mostly from graft donor cells, taken 360 days after TCRalphabeta/CD19-depleted stem cell transplant. These receptors were obtained from a boy under two years old who had a stem cell transplant for SCID, so the T cells may come from the graft donor. Each CDR3 is given with its conserved first and last residue. The D gene is left open where the match is weak. Clone size is given for some rows only: seen once, a few or many times, or a class if the clone is expanded.

v_gene,abundance,d_gene,j_gene,len,CDR3nt,CDR3aa
TRBV4-2,-,-,TRBJ2-1,14,TGTGCCAGCAGCCAAGATCTTCGCCAGAATGAGCAGTTCTTC,CASSQDLRQNEQFF
TRBV29-1,-,-,TRBJ1-1,13,TGCAGCGTTGATATGGGAGGGAACACTGAAGCTTTCTTT,CSVDMGGNTEAFF
TRBV12-3/TRBV12-4,-,-,TRBJ1-1,14,TGTGCCAGCAATTTACGGACAGTCAACACTGAAGCTTTCTTT,CASNLRTVNTEAFF
TRBV20-1,few,-,TRBJ2-3,13,TGCAGTGCTAGAGGGGATAGCGGTGATACGCAGTATTTT,CSARGDSGDTQYF
TRBV7-1,-,TRBD1,TRBJ2-7,14,TGTGCCAGCAGCGCCCGGACAGGTTATTACGAGCAGTACTTC,CASSARTGYYEQYF
TRBV14,-,-,TRBJ2-1,13,TGTGCCAGCGCGACTAGCCCAAGGGGGGAGCAGTTCTTC,CASATSPRGEQFF
TRBV27,-,-,TRBJ2-7,13,TGTGCCACCAGGTCTACAGGTACTCTCGGAGAGTACTTC,CATRSTGTLGEYF
TRBV5-1,few,TRBD1,TRBJ2-5,14,TGCGCCAGCAGCTTAACGACAGGGGAAGAGACCCAGTACTTC,CASSLTTGEETQYF
TRBV12-3/TRBV12-4,few,-,TRBJ2-3,16,TGTGCCAGCAGTTCCCAGGACTCCCCGAGCACAGATACGCAGTATTTT,CASSSQDSPSTDTQYF
TRBV6-5,-,-,TRBJ2-5,12,TGTGCCAGCGTAGGCAGTCAAGAGACCCAGTACTTC,CASVGSQETQYF
TRBV12-3/TRBV12-4,-,-,TRBJ2-5,15,TGTGCCAGCAGCAACCCGGGACTTGGTAAAGAGACCCAGTACTTC,CASSNPGLGKETQYF
TRBV7-2,once,TRBD2,TRBJ2-7,16,TGTGCCAGCAGCCGCCGGGGGGCGGGAGGACCTTACGAGCAGTACTTC,CASSRRGAGGPYEQYF
TRBV25-1,-,-,TRBJ1-1,15,TGTGCCAGCAGTCCACCGACAGCGAATAAGGCTGAAGCTTTCTTT,CASSPPTANKAEAFF
TRBV5-5,-,-,TRBJ2-3,17,TGTGCCAGCAGCTTGGGGTCCGGGGTTGTGGGGACAGATACGCAGTATTTT,CASSLGSGVVGTDTQYF
TRBV12-3/TRBV12-4,-,-,TRBJ1-3,17,TGTGCCAGCAGTTTTTTCAGTGGTCTCGGGATCGGAAACACCATATATTTT,CASSFFSGLGIGNTIYF
TRBV5-1,few,TRBD2,TRBJ2-7,15,TGCGCCAGCAGCTCGCTTCCGGGGGGAGTCTACGAGCAGTACTTC,CASSSLPGGVYEQYF
TRBV2,few,TRBD2,TRBJ2-7,15,TGTGCCAGCAGTGTTGAAGGACTAGCGGGGGACGAGCAGTACTTC,CASSVEGLAGDEQYF
TRBV5-1,-,-,TRBJ2-4,14,TGCGCCAGCAGCTTGCCAGAAGCCAAAAACATTCAGTACTTC,CASSLPEAKNIQYF
TRBV20-1,few,-,TRBJ2-5,16,TGCAGTGCTAGAGATGGGGCGGTTCGGGTGCGAGAGACCCAGTACTTC,CSARDGAVRVRETQYF
TRBV12-3/TRBV12-4,many,-,TRBJ2-7,13,TGTGCCAGCAGTCCCGGGGGCACCTACGAGCAGTACTTC,CASSPGGTYEQYF
TRBV4-1,once,-,TRBJ2-7,12,TGCGCCAGCAGCCAAGCGAACAGCGAGCAGTACTTC,CASSQANSEQYF
TRBV7-2,-,TRBD1,TRBJ2-3,16,TGTGCCAGCAGCTTAGAGGGGACAGCGAGCACAGATACGCAGTATTTT,CASSLEGTASTDTQYF
TRBV5-1,-,-,TRBJ2-7,15,TGCGCCAGCAGCACCGGAGCATGGAGAGCCTACGAGCAGTACTTC,CASSTGAWRAYEQYF
TRBV9,-,-,TRBJ2-3,14,TGTGCCAGCAGCGAGGGCCCCCCGCGAGGCACGCAGTATTTT,CASSEGPPRGTQYF
TRBV5-5,few,-,TRBJ2-7,15,TGTGCCAGCAGCTTGGTCGGGCAGGAATCCTACGAGCAGTACTTC,CASSLVGQESYEQYF
TRBV5-6,few,TRBD1,TRBJ2-5,15,TGTGCCAGCAGCTTGTGGGGGACAGGGAAAGAGACCCAGTACTTC,CASSLWGTGKETQYF
TRBV27,-,TRBD1,TRBJ2-4,15,TGTGCCAGCAGACAGGACAGGGTAGCCAAAAACATTCAGTACTTC,CASRQDRVAKNIQYF
TRBV2,-,TRBD2,TRBJ2-1,17,TGTGCCACCAATCGCGGACTAGCGGGTCCCTCGGGCCATGAGCAGTTCTTC,CATNRGLAGPSGHEQFF
TRBV5-1,many,-,TRBJ2-3,17,TGCGCCAGCAGCTTTGAACCCCGTTTCGGCAGCACAGATACGCAGTATTTT,CASSFEPRFGSTDTQYF
TRBV10-3,few,-,TRBJ2-3,12,TGTGCCATCAAGCCGCAGGGTGATACGCAGTATTTT,CAIKPQGDTQYF
TRBV5-1,-,TRBD1,TRBJ2-3,17,TGCGCCAGCAGCAAGGCGGCAGGGGGAACTAGCACAGATACGCAGTATTTT,CASSKAAGGTSTDTQYF
TRBV12-3/TRBV12-4,-,-,TRBJ2-5,11,TGTGCCAGTGGGACTCCCGAAACCCAGTACTTC,CASGTPETQYF
TRBV29-1,-,TRBD1,TRBJ2-4,18,TGCAGCGTTGAAGGAGGGGGACAGGGCGACTTCGCCAAAAACATTCAGTACTTC,CSVEGGGQGDFAKNIQYF
TRBV6-2/TRBV6-3,few,-,TRBJ1-2,12,TGTGCCAGCAGTTACGCCAACTATGGCTACACCTTC,CASSYANYGYTF
TRBV4-2,-,TRBD1,TRBJ2-6,17,TGTGCCAGGGGCTCCGTGGACAGGGACACTGGGGCCAACGTCCTGACTTTC,CARGSVDRDTGANVLTF
TRBV7-8,few,TRBD1,TRBJ2-3,14,TGTGCCAGCAGCTCACGACAGGGGGCAGATACGCAGTATTTT,CASSSRQGADTQYF
TRBV28,-,-,TRBJ2-1,15,TGTGCCAGCAGTCCGGACGAAAGAATTGTTGTTGGGCAGTTCTTC,CASSPDERIVVGQFF
TRBV19,-,-,TRBJ1-5,15,TGTGCCAGCCGGAACGGGGGTTATGGCAATCAGCCCCAGCATTTT,CASRNGGYGNQPQHF
TRBV12-3/TRBV12-4,-,-,TRBJ2-2,14,TGTGCCACCCAGAAGGGGGGAATCACCGGGGAGCTGTTTTTT,CATQKGGITGELFF
TRBV11-2,few,TRBD1,TRBJ2-7,15,TGTGCCAGCAGCACCAGACGGACAGGGAACGACGAGCAGTACTTC,CASSTRRTGNDEQYF
TRBV5-1,many,-,TRBJ1-1,13,TGCGCCAGCAGCTTGATAGTAGAGGGTGAAGCTTTCTTT,CASSLIVEGEAFF
TRBV12-3/TRBV12-4,few,TRBD2,TRBJ2-1,15,TGTGCCAGCAGCTTCTTAGCGGGGGGCAAGAATGAGCAGTTCTTC,CASSFLAGGKNEQFF
TRBV2,once,-,TRBJ2-1,13,TGTGCCAGCAGTGAGTCGGGTTGGGATGAGCAGTTCTTC,CASSESGWDEQFF
TRBV4-1,-,TRBD1,TRBJ2-7,14,TGCGCCAGCAGCCAACGGGACAGGGATTACGAGCAGTACTTC,CASSQRDRDYEQYF
TRBV7-3,-,TRBD2,TRBJ2-7,15,TGTGCCAGCAGCTTCGCGGGGGGGTTCCCCTACGAGCAGTACTTC,CASSFAGGFPYEQYF
TRBV9,many,-,TRBJ1-2,14,TGTGCCAGCAGCGTAGGGGGTTTGAACTATGGCTACACCTTC,CASSVGGLNYGYTF
TRBV5-1,-,TRBD2,TRBJ2-5,15,TGCGCCAGCAGCGGTAGCGGGGGGGCGTCAGAGACCCAGTACTTC,CASSGSGGASETQYF
TRBV5-1,-,-,TRBJ1-5,14,TGCGCCAGCAGCTCTAATCCTGGCAATCAGCCCCAGCATTTT,CASSSNPGNQPQHF